The 31 T cell receptor beta chains reported below all come from one sample, sequenced in a study of T-cell reconstitution after alpha-beta-depleted transplantation in children. TCRbeta library construction was performed incorporating unique molecular identifiers. Each CDR3 protein gets one entry after TCRdb re-called the PCR reads with MiXCR. The sample has 180,000 or so distinct CDR3 sequences; 5% to 7.5% are singletons. This material consisted of PBMCs, taken before TCRalphabeta/CD19-depleted stem cell transplant. All receptors come from a girl under two years old with combined immunodeficiency, due to receive a stem cell transplant.

This clonotype was detected ten times or more. The chain joins TRBV29-1 to TRBJ2-2; 9 nucleotides line up with TRBD2. This CDR3 comprises 15 residues. The J segment lost 6 bases and the V segment lost 4 bases, leaving 9 bases of the junction unmatched. In germline, CDR1 is SQVTM, CDR2 ANQGSEA. CDR3 protein: CSVVFSGSGSGELFF. CDR3 nucleotide sequence: TGCAGCGTTGTCTTTAGCGGGAGTGGGTCCGGGGAGCTGTTTTTT.

The chain uses TRBV7-2 and TRBJ1-1, with no clear D. With 6 bases removed from V and 3 bases from J, the gap between germline ends came to 11 bases. Germline V gene sequence: CDR1 SGHTA, CDR2 FQGNSA. CDR3 size: 13 residues. The CDR3 protein is CASRSQRDTEAFF. CDR3 nucleotide sequence: TGTGCCAGCAGAAGTCAAAGGGACACTGAAGCTTTCTTT.

Many counts were recorded for this clonotype. The CDR3 protein is CSVEGLAGGPGYNEQFF. CDR3 coding DNA: TGCAGCGTTGAAGGTTTAGCGGGAGGGCCAGGGTACAATGAGCAGTTCTTC. The rearrangement links TRBV29-1 to TRBJ2-1, with 11 bases identical to TRBD2. V gave up 1 base and J gave up 4 bases; unmatched junction bases: 9. This CDR3 has 17 residues. The germline CDR1 and CDR2 sequences are SQVTM and ANQGSEA.

The chain joins TRBV5-5 to TRBJ1-2; a possible D gene is TRBD1 (5 bases). CDR1 is SGHKS and CDR2 is YYEKEE in the germline V gene (reference sequence). Trimming cost V 4 bases and J 2 bases, with 18 bases left between them. The CDR3 covers 16 residues. CDR3 sequence reads: CASSPTTGVGNYGYTF. CDR3 in DNA: TGTGCCAGCAGCCCGACCACAGGCGTGGGGAACTATGGCTACACCTTC. The complete variable domain, with remaining parts taken from reference TRBV5-5 and TRBJ1-2, reads DAGVTQSPTHLIKTRGQQVTLRCSPISGHKSVSWYQQVLGQGPQFIFQYYEKEERGRGNFPDRFSARQFPNYSSELNVNALLLGDSALYLCASSPTTGVGNYGYTFGSGTRLTVV.

This clonotype was recorded at least ten times. This sequence joins TRBV7-9 and TRBJ1-1; 9 bases are a match to TRBD1. Germline V lookup: CDR1 SEHNR, CDR2 FQNEAQ (reference sequence). The J segment lost 8 bases and the V segment lost 5 bases, leaving 9 bases of the junction unmatched. The CDR3 has 14 residues. The CDR3 bases are TGTGCCAGCAGCGCTGACAGGGGGTTGTTCGAAGCTTTCTTT. Encoded protein: CASSADRGLFEAFF. The full variable domain, with the rest looked up from reference TRBV7-9 and TRBJ1-1, is DTGVSQNPRHKITKRGQNVTFRCDPISEHNRLYWYRQTLGQGPEFLTYFQNEAQLEKSRLLSDRFSAERPKGSFSTLEIQRTEQGDSAMYLCASSADRGLFEAFFGQGTRLTVV.

This clonotype was picked up a small number of times. V usage is TRBV5-5 and J usage is TRBJ2-1, with 7 bases identical to TRBD1. Unmatched junction bases numbered 12, after V lost 3 bases and J lost 0 bases. CDR3 length equals 18 residues. Germline assignment: CDR1 SGHKS and CDR2 YYEKEE (reference sequence). DNA of the CDR3: TGTGCCAGCAGCTCAGACAGGGCCACCTTGAGCTCCTACAATGAGCAGTTCTTC. Residues: CASSSDRATLSSYNEQFF. The whole variable domain, filled in from reference TRBV5-5 and TRBJ2-1, reads DAGVTQSPTHLIKTRGQQVTLRCSPISGHKSVSWYQQVLGQGPQFIFQYYEKEERGRGNFPDRFSARQFPNYSSELNVNALLLGDSALYLCASSSDRATLSSYNEQFFGPGTRLTVL.

This clonotype has at least ten counts. V usage is TRBV9 and J usage is TRBJ2-1, with unresolved D. CDR3 length: 13 residues. V lost 4 bases and J 4 bases, leaving 9 bases between the germline ends. The germline gives CDR1 SGDLS, CDR2 YYNGEE. CDR3 residues: CASSITEYNEQFF. The CDR3 DNA follows: TGTGCCAGCAGCATAACGGAGTACAATGAGCAGTTCTTC.

This clonotype was detected ten times or more. The rearrangement links TRBV7-3 to TRBJ2-7; weak D call: TRBD1 (6 bases). The CDR3 length is 15 residues. Trimming took 2 bases from V and 1 from J, leaving 12 bases between them. Germline CDR1 is SGHTA and CDR2 is FQGTGA. The CDR3 protein is CASSLARQDSYEQYF. CDR3 in DNA: TGTGCCAGCAGCTTAGCCCGACAGGATTCCTACGAGCAGTACTTC. The whole variable domain, filled in from reference TRBV7-3 and TRBJ2-7, reads GAGVSQTPSNKVTEKGKYVELRCDPISGHTALYWYRQSLGQGPEFLIYFQGTGAADDSGLPNDRFFAVRPEGSVSTLKIQRTERGDSAVYLCASSLARQDSYEQYFGPGTRLTVT.

This clonotype came up many times. The chain recombines TRBV20-1 with TRBJ2-3; TRBD1 aligns across 7 bases. CDR3 length: 13 amino acids. Germline V gives CDR1 DFQATT, CDR2 SNEGSKA (reference sequence). The V gene end was trimmed by 3 bases and the J gene end by 6 bases; junction bases not matched to a gene: 6. CDR3 nucleotides: TGCAGTGCTAGCGCCGGGACAGTTGATACGCAGTATTTT. Its translation is CSASAGTVDTQYF.

This clonotype was detected ten times or more. The chain has TRBV6-5 and TRBJ2-1; D may be TRBD1 or TRBD2 (5 bases each). Trimming took 0 bases from V and 3 from J, leaving 15 bases between them. Germline assignment: CDR1 MNHEY and CDR2 SVGAGI. This CDR3 region has 17 residues. The CDR3 region is CASSYSGVPIHYNEQFF. The CDR3 nucleotides read TGTGCCAGCAGTTACTCGGGGGTCCCGATTCACTACAATGAGCAGTTCTTC.

This clonotype was seen many times. The chain joins TRBV4-2 to TRBJ2-1; 12 positions match TRBD2. Germline CDR1 is LGHNA and CDR2 is YNFKEQ. Trimming cost V 5 bases and J 7 bases; bases outside gene matches: 6. The CDR3 length is 15 residues. The chain's CDR3 is CASSTTSGGFNEQFF. The CDR3 nucleotides read TGTGCCAGCAGCACAACTAGCGGGGGGTTTAATGAGCAGTTCTTC.

This clonotype was recorded many times. The V and J genes are TRBV5-5 and TRBJ2-5; D is tentatively TRBD1 or TRBD2 (6 bases each). The germline V gene encodes CDR1 SGHKS and CDR2 YYEKEE (reference sequence). Trimming removed 1 base from V and 3 bases from J, with 7 bases in between. CDR3 length: 13 amino acids. The CDR3 loop reads CASSLRGEETQYF. Written as DNA, the CDR3 is TGTGCCAGCAGCTTGAGGGGGGAAGAGACCCAGTACTTC.

Remarks on this clonotype: This may be a read error, as it is one base from a much larger clone. The chain recombines TRBV20-1 with TRBJ1-2; D gene ambiguous. The length of the CDR3 is 15 residues. V dropped 5 bases and J dropped 4 bases, with 20 bases sitting between them. Germline assignment: CDR1 DFQATT and CDR2 SNEGSKA (reference sequence). The CDR3 loop is CSAGWQREFGYGYTF. The CDR3 DNA reads as TGCAGTGCTGGGTGGCAAAGGGAATTCGGCTATGGCTACACCTTC.

This clonotype was detected ten times or more. The genes are TRBV7-8 and TRBJ2-1; 13 bases are a match to TRBD2. The germline V gene encodes CDR1 SGHVS and CDR2 FQNEAQ. The CDR3 runs 15 residues. Losses at the gene ends were 4 bases for V and 10 bases for J; bases not matched to a gene: 7. DNA for the CDR3: TGTGCCAGCAGCTGGACTAGCGGGAGCGGGCGGGAGCAGTTCTTC. Translated: CASSWTSGSGREQFF. Full variable domain (rest looked up from reference TRBV7-8 and TRBJ2-1): GAGVSQSPRYKVAKRGQDVALRCDPISGHVSLFWYQQALGQGPEFLTYFQNEAQLDKSGLPSDRFFAERPEGSVSTLKIQRTQQEDSAVYLCASSWTSGSGREQFFGPGTRLTVL.

This clonotype was detected many times. This rearrangement joins TRBV4-2 to TRBJ2-5; 10 bases match TRBD2. The CDR3 covers 18 residues. V gave up 0 bases and J gave up 3 bases; unmatched junction bases: 10. From germline, CDR1 is LGHNA and CDR2 YNFKEQ. The chain's CDR3 is CASSQEPILAGAEETQYF. CDR3 nucleotides: TGTGCCAGCAGCCAAGAGCCTATCCTAGCGGGAGCGGAAGAGACCCAGTACTTC.

This clonotype has at least ten counts. The chain combines TRBV28 with TRBJ2-1; TRBD2 matches 7 bases. V gave up 0 bases and J gave up 7 bases; unmatched junction bases: 9. This CDR3 contains 16 residues. Germline V gene lookup returns CDR1 MDHEN and CDR2 SYDVKM. CDR3 bases: TGTGCCAGCAGTTTATGGGGCGGGAGAGTCGAAAATGAGCAGTTCTTC. This encodes CASSLWGGRVENEQFF.

This clonotype appeared many times. The chain is built from TRBV21-1 and TRBJ2-4; TRBD1, the D gene given by the table, was not confirmed from the DNA. TRBV21-1 is deemed a pseudogene. This CDR3 is built from 19 residues. The CDR3: CASSKDGRQAGQTKNIQYF. DNA for the CDR3: TGTGCCAGCAGCAAAGATGGAAGACAGGCCGGCCAAACAAAAAACATTCAGTACTTC.

In its sample, this clonotype was seen many times. This chain uses TRBV6-2 or TRBV6-3 with TRBJ2-7; 9 positions match TRBD2. The J segment lost 3 bases and the V segment lost 6 bases, leaving 9 bases of the junction unmatched. CDR3 size: 15 residues. CDR1 MNHEY and CDR2 SVGEGT come from the germline V gene. The CDR3 nucleotides read TGTGCCAGCAGCCCCGCGAGCGGGGGGATCTACGAGCAGTACTTC. It translates to CASSPASGGIYEQYF.

This clonotype was found a few times. The chain recombines TRBV11-2 with TRBJ2-1; 12 bases map to TRBD2. V lost 5 bases to trimming and J lost 7 bases; unmatched junction nucleotides: 15. Germline V gene data show CDR1 as SGHAT and CDR2 as FQNNGV. The CDR3 has 18 residues. CDR3 sequence reads: CASSKRSAGLAGPNEQFF. CDR3 sequence (DNA): TGTGCCAGCAGCAAAAGAAGCGCCGGACTAGCGGGACCAAATGAGCAGTTCTTC. Full variable domain (remainder filled in from reference TRBV11-2 and TRBJ2-1): EAGVAQSPRYKIIEKRQSVAFWCNPISGHATLYWYQQILGQGPKLLIQFQNNGVVDDSQLPKDRFSAERLKGVDSTLKIQPAKLEDSAVYLCASSKRSAGLAGPNEQFFGPGTRLTVL.

This clonotype was seen repeatedly, ten times or more. This chain connects TRBV9 to TRBJ1-2; 9 nucleotides align to TRBD1. The V gene end was trimmed by 4 bases and the J gene end by 11 bases; junction bases not matched to a gene: 6. This CDR3 has 12 residues. Germline CDR1 and CDR2: SGDLS and YYNGEE. The CDR3 sequence: CASSPRQGDYTF. CDR3 nucleotides: TGTGCCAGCAGCCCACGACAGGGGGATTACACCTTC. The whole variable domain, filled in from reference TRBV9 and TRBJ1-2, reads DSGVTQTPKHLITATGQRVTLRCSPRSGDLSVYWYQQSLDQGLQFLIQYYNGEERAKGNILERFSAQQFPDLHSELNLSSLELGDSALYFCASSPRQGDYTFGSGTRLTVV.

This clonotype came up many times. The chain recombines TRBV7-2 with TRBJ2-7; tentative D call: TRBD2 (7 bases). CDR1 and CDR2 from the germline V gene are SGHTA and FQGNSA. This CDR3 is built from 14 residues. V lost 7 bases to trimming and J lost 5 bases, with 18 bases between them. CDR3 residues: CASTPIWGGNEQYF. The CDR3 bases are TGTGCCAGCACCCCAATCTGGGGGGGCAACGAGCAGTACTTC.

There are many counts of this clonotype. The rearrangement joins TRBV12-3 or TRBV12-4 to TRBJ2-1; D unresolved. CDR3 length: 14 residues. Trimming cost V 0 bases and J 3 bases, with 6 bases left between them. This CDR3 reads CASSLAVNYNEQFF. For the CDR3, the DNA is TGTGCCAGCAGTTTAGCGGTGAACTACAATGAGCAGTTCTTC.

This clonotype was counted many times. The genes are TRBV7-8 and TRBJ2-2; the match to TRBD2 covers 10 bases. CDR3 length: 17 amino acids. Germline CDR1 reads SGHVS; CDR2 reads FQNEAQ. The V and J ends lost 2 bases and 7 bases, in that order; junction bases with no gene match: 10. In nucleotides, the CDR3 is TGTGCCAGCAGCTTATTGACACTAGCGGGATCGGTCGGGGAGCTGTTTTTT. Its protein product is CASSLLTLAGSVGELFF. Full variable domain (outside the CDR3, taken from reference TRBV7-8 and TRBJ2-2): GAGVSQSPRYKVAKRGQDVALRCDPISGHVSLFWYQQALGQGPEFLTYFQNEAQLDKSGLPSDRFFAERPEGSVSTLKIQRTQQEDSAVYLCASSLLTLAGSVGELFFGEGSRLTVL.

This clonotype was detected many times. The chain recombines TRBV28 with TRBJ2-1, with D maybe TRBD2 (7 bases). V dropped 2 bases and J dropped 6 bases, with 20 bases sitting between them. This CDR3 spans 17 amino acids. From germline, CDR1 is MDHEN and CDR2 SYDVKM. DNA of the CDR3: TGTGCCAGCAGTTTACAATTGTATGCGGGGGCAGGCAATGAGCAGTTCTTC. Translating gives CASSLQLYAGAGNEQFF. Filled out from reference TRBV28 and TRBJ2-1, the complete variable domain reads DVKVTQSSRYLVKRTGEKVFLECVQDMDHENMFWYRQDPGLGLRLIYFSYDVKMKEKGDIPEGYSVSREKKERFSLILESASTNQTSMYLCASSLQLYAGAGNEQFFGPGTRLTVL.

A note on this clonotype: One end of the junction does not line up with germline, which may come from a read error. This chain connects TRBV12-3 or TRBV12-4 to TRBJ2-7; D perhaps matches TRBD1 (6 bases). CDR3 length equals 14 residues. CDR3 bases: TGTACCAGCAGACCGGGACACGGATCCTACGAGCAGTACTTC. Amino acids: CTSRPGHGSYEQYF.

The sample holds many counts of this clonotype. The rearrangement links TRBV12-3 or TRBV12-4 to TRBJ2-1, with TRBD2 matching 11 bases. V trimming: 6 bases; J trimming: 4 bases; junction bases outside the gene matches: 2. The CDR3 has 14 residues. CDR3: CASSGTSGYNEQFF. The CDR3 coding sequence is TGTGCCAGCAGCGGGACTAGCGGATACAATGAGCAGTTCTTC.

A few counts support this clonotype. This chain connects TRBV3-1 to TRBJ2-2; TRBD1 aligns across 9 bases. CDR3 size: 14 residues. With 5 bases clipped from V and 6 bases from J, the junction kept 4 bases outside the gene matches. Germline loops: CDR1 LGHDT, CDR2 YNNKEL (reference sequence). CDR3: CASSEGTGPGELFF. The CDR3 coding sequence is TGTGCCAGCAGCGAAGGGACAGGGCCCGGGGAGCTGTTTTTT.

The chain recombines TRBV15 with TRBJ2-7; D possibly corresponds to TRBD1 (5 bases). Germline V gene lookup returns CDR1 LNHNV and CDR2 YYDKDF (reference sequence). The CDR3 runs 14 residues. Trimming cost V 1 base and J 4 bases, with 11 bases left between them. CDR3 sequence reads: CATSRGRASYEQYF. The CDR3 DNA reads as TGTGCCACCAGCAGAGGCAGGGCCTCTTACGAGCAGTACTTC.

This clonotype appeared a few times. The rearrangement links TRBV29-1 to TRBJ1-5, with D perhaps TRBD1 (5 bases). The CDR3 is 15 amino acids. Germline CDR1 SQVTM, CDR2 ANQGSEA. Trimming took off 4 bases at V and 0 bases at J, with 13 bases between the two ends. DNA for the CDR3: TGCAGCGTTGCAACGGGGCCTTATAGCAATCAGCCCCAGCATTTT. Its translation: CSVATGPYSNQPQHF.

At least ten counts were recorded for this clonotype. The chain employs TRBV28 and TRBJ2-7; unclear D gene. The V end lost 6 bases, the J end lost 0 bases, and 18 bases lay between the germline ends. Per the germline V gene, CDR1 is MDHEN and CDR2 is SYDVKM. The CDR3 spans 16 residues. Here the CDR3 DNA reads TGTGCCAGCAGCACAGCCGTTCTGCCCGGCTCCTACGAGCAGTACTTC. Protein product: CASSTAVLPGSYEQYF.

This clonotype was counted ten times or more. The chain joins TRBV12-3 or TRBV12-4 to TRBJ2-7, with TRBD1 matching 8 bases. J was trimmed by 5 bases and V by 2 bases; bases with no gene match: 14. CDR3 length equals 17 residues. CDR3 coding DNA: TGTGCCAGCAGTTTACCGTTTGGGCAGGGGGCGCAAAACGAGCAGTACTTC. This encodes CASSLPFGQGAQNEQYF.